This TCR beta chain was profiled in a study of beta chain features in type 1 diabetes. General study results and limits: A pattern of fewer insertions and more deletions at VDJ junctions was seen in type 1 diabetes patients. A greater similarity of naive, central memory and Treg TCRB repertoires was seen among patients than among healthy donors. When Type 1 diabetes patients were examined, their TCRB CDR3s proved moderately but significantly shorter in all four CD4+ subsets.

Blood was collected once per donor into heparin, averaging approximately 0.11 L. Sequenced material consisted of expressed TCRB transcripts (all of the isolated RNA was reverse transcribed). Data came from immunoSEQ multiplex PCR; TCRdb stores just in-frame clones and leaves some out. Of 350,000 or so clones in the sample, less than 20% were seen once. About this clone itself: The antigen is unknown.

The CDR3 covers 11 residues. V lost 3 bases and J 5 bases, leaving 5 bases between the germline ends. From germline, CDR1 is SEHNR and CDR2 FQNEAQ (reference sequence). The source of this sequence is a young woman in good health. Sequences were obtained from naive CD4+ T cells from blood. The chain couples TRBV7-9 to TRBJ2-7; D not certain. The CDR3 loop is CASSLADEQYF. The CDR3 DNA sequence: TGTGCCAGCAGCTTGGCCGACGAGCAGTACTTC.